The 24 T cell receptor beta chains below all came from one sample that was sequenced in a study of cytotoxic CD8 clonotypes in ibrutinib-treated CLL. Method: immunoSEQ multiplex PCR; TCRdb's copy keeps in-frame clones and lacks some. The table has about 200,000 clones, around 70% seen once. The sequenced sample was PBMCs, obtained after 24 months of ibrutinib treatment. These TCRs come from a human donor with chronic lymphocytic leukemia.

The J gene is TRBJ2-1, the V gene TRBV30; 7 bases align to TRBD2. CDR1 and CDR2 (germline): GTSNPN, SVGIG (reference sequence). The V segment lost 4 bases and the J segment 3 bases; nucleotides outside the gene matches: 12. CDR3 length: 16 residues. CDR3 region: CAWITLPASGYNEQFF. The DNA of the CDR3 is TGTGCCTGGATCACGCTCCCGGCTAGCGGCTACAATGAGCAGTTCTTC.

The V and J genes are TRBV10-3 and TRBJ2-2, with D perhaps being TRBD1 or TRBD2 (5 bases each). Germline CDR1 reads ENHRY; CDR2 reads SYGVKD. The V gene lost 7 bases and the J gene lost 6 bases, with 9 bases spanning the gap. The CDR3 is 12 amino acids. The CDR3 protein is CAITGSPGELFF. The CDR3 nucleotides are TGTGCCATCACAGGGAGTCCCGGGGAGCTGTTTTTT.

The V gene is TRBV6-5, the J gene TRBJ2-7; no clear D. The CDR3 totals 15 residues. Between the trimmed V and J ends, which lost 2 bases and 6 bases, there was a span of 17 bases. Germline CDR1 MNHEY, CDR2 SVGAGI. CDR3 region: CASSYRQVGSREQYF. In nucleotides, the CDR3 is TGTGCCAGCAGTTACAGGCAGGTCGGTTCCCGCGAGCAGTACTTC.

The V call is TRBV4-3, the J call TRBJ2-1; TRBD2 is a possible D gene (5 bases). The V end was cut by 0 bases, the J end by 4 bases, with 10 bases between. The CDR3 runs 15 residues. CDR1 and CDR2 from the germline V gene are LGHNA and YSLEER. The chain's CDR3 is CASSQDARGYNEQFF. The CDR3 DNA reads TGCGCCAGCAGCCAAGATGCTCGGGGATACAATGAGCAGTTCTTC.

V usage is TRBV4-1 and J usage is TRBJ1-6; D possibly corresponds to TRBD1 (6 bases). The CDR3 consists of 16 residues. Germline CDR1 reads MGHRA; CDR2 reads YSYEKL. Trimming stripped 0 bases from V and 8 bases from J, with 14 bases between. The CDR3, as DNA: TGCGCCAGCAGCCAAGAGCAGGGGCGTTTAGATTCACCCCTCCACTTT. It yields the protein CASSQEQGRLDSPLHF.

This chain connects TRBV13 to TRBJ2-3, with 10 positions matching TRBD2. Germline V gene sequence: CDR1 PRHDT, CDR2 FYEKMQ (reference sequence). The ends lost 5 bases at V and 6 bases at J; junction bases unmatched: 8. The CDR3 totals 15 residues. As DNA, the CDR3 is TGTGCCAGCAGCGGATGGACTAGCGGTCCGGATACGCAGTATTTT. Translating gives CASSGWTSGPDTQYF.

The chain joins TRBV7-2 to TRBJ2-3; TRBD2 matches at 9 bases. The CDR3 spans 13 residues. CDR1 is SGHTA and CDR2 is FQGNSA in the germline V gene. Trimming at V came to 6 bases and at J to 8 bases, leaving 6 bases not matched to a gene. The CDR3: CASRFSGSPTQYF. As DNA, the CDR3 is TGTGCCAGCAGGTTTAGCGGGAGCCCTACGCAGTATTTT.

The genes are TRBV27 and TRBJ1-2, with D uncertain. The CDR3 consists of 13 residues. Germline lookup yields CDR1 MNHEY and CDR2 SMNVEV (reference sequence). Trimming took 5 bases from V and 4 from J, leaving 11 bases between them. Here the CDR3 reads CASSNRGGYGYTF. CDR3 bases: TGTGCCAGCAGTAATCGGGGTGGCTATGGCTACACCTTC.

CDR3 region: CASSQDREGREQYF. The DNA of the CDR3 is TGCGCCAGCAGCCAAGACCGGGAGGGCCGAGAGCAGTACTTC. V usage is TRBV4-1 and J usage is TRBJ2-7; TRBD2 aligns across 8 bases. Germline CDR1 reads MGHRA; CDR2 reads YSYEKL. The CDR3 is 14 residues long. The trim removed 0 bases at V and 7 bases at J, leaving 5 bases unmatched.

The J gene is TRBJ2-5, the V gene TRBV5-1; TRBD2 agrees at 9 bases. J was trimmed by 5 bases and V by 6 bases; bases with no gene match: 8. This CDR3 has 14 amino acids. Per germline, CDR1 SGHRS and CDR2 YFSETQ. The chain's CDR3 is CASKVSGSLETQYF. CDR3 bases: TGCGCCAGCAAGGTTAGCGGGAGTTTGGAGACCCAGTACTTC.

This chain connects TRBV14 to TRBJ1-1, with no clear D. CDR1 and CDR2 from the germline V gene are SGHDN and FVKESK. V dropped 3 bases and J dropped 0 bases, with 14 bases sitting between them. The CDR3 runs to 16 residues. The chain's CDR3 is CASSHDPYGVNTEAFF. DNA for the CDR3: TGTGCCAGCAGCCACGACCCGTACGGGGTGAACACTGAAGCTTTCTTT.

The chain joins TRBV10-1 to TRBJ2-1; D is unresolved. In germline, CDR1 is WNHNN, CDR2 SYGVQD (reference sequence). The ends were cut back, 0 bases at V and 2 bases at J, with 8 bases in the middle. The CDR3 has 15 amino acids. The CDR3 coding sequence is TGCGCCAGCAGTGAGTCCCCACAAGCCTACAATGAGCAGTTCTTC. Amino acid sequence: CASSESPQAYNEQFF.

J is TRBJ2-1 and V is TRBV7-9; possibly TRBD2 for D (6 bases). The ends were cut back, 3 bases at V and 5 bases at J, with 11 bases in the middle. Germline V lookup: CDR1 SEHNR, CDR2 FQNEAQ (reference sequence). This CDR3 has 14 residues. The DNA of the CDR3 is TGTGCCAGCAGCTTCCAGCGGGTAAACAATGAGCAGTTCTTC. This codes for CASSFQRVNNEQFF.

V is TRBV11-3 and J is TRBJ2-1; TRBD2 agrees at 12 bases. The V gene end was trimmed by 4 bases and the J gene end by 11 bases; junction bases not matched to a gene: 6. CDR1 and CDR2 (germline): SGHNT, YENEEA. The CDR3 has 14 amino acids. This CDR3 reads CASSYRTSGTKQFF. The CDR3 DNA is TGTGCCAGCAGCTACAGGACTAGCGGGACAAAGCAGTTCTTC.

This clone is a singleton in its sample. This chain connects TRBV5-1 to TRBJ1-2; the match to TRBD1 covers 7 bases. V gave up 3 bases and J gave up 0 bases; unmatched junction bases: 5. The CDR3 covers 15 residues. Per germline, CDR1 SGHRS and CDR2 YFSETQ. The CDR3 nucleotides read TGCGCCAGCAGCTCCGCGGGACAGACTAACTATGGCTACACCTTC. The encoded protein is CASSSAGQTNYGYTF.

This clone was counted only a few times. The chain uses TRBV19 and TRBJ1-5; 7 nucleotides line up with TRBD1. CDR1 and CDR2 (germline): LNHDA, SQIVND (reference sequence). V shed 8 bases, J shed 5 bases, and the junction held 18 bases outside the gene matches. CDR3 length: 17 amino acids. The CDR3 reads CASWARQGIGFDQPQHF. CDR3 nucleotide sequence: TGTGCCAGTTGGGCCCGACAGGGAATCGGGTTCGATCAGCCCCAGCATTTT.

The table lists this clone with a few counts. The gene calls are TRBV6-6 and TRBJ2-7, with D perhaps TRBD1 or TRBD2 (5 bases each). CDR1 is MNHNY and CDR2 is SVGAGI in the germline V gene (reference sequence). The CDR3 totals 13 residues. Trimming pared 7 bases from V and 6 bases from J, leaving 16 bases between. CDR3 protein: CASTPGPLAEQYF. The CDR3 DNA follows: TGTGCCAGCACACCGGGACCGCTCGCCGAGCAGTACTTC.

The V and J genes are TRBV27 and TRBJ2-2; 14 bases match TRBD2. Looked up from germline, CDR1 is MNHEY and CDR2 is SMNVEV (reference sequence). The CDR3 spans 17 residues. V was clipped by 7 bases and J by 2 bases; unmatched bases: 6. The CDR3 loop is CASKGLAGDLNTGELFF. The DNA of the CDR3 is TGTGCCAGCAAGGGACTAGCGGGAGACTTAAACACCGGGGAGCTGTTTTTT.

This sequence joins TRBV7-8 and TRBJ2-7; 8 bases map to TRBD2. Germline V lookup: CDR1 SGHVS, CDR2 FQNEAQ. This CDR3 contains 14 residues. V lost 3 bases to trimming and J lost 4 bases; unmatched junction nucleotides: 5. CDR3 in DNA: TGTGCCAGCAGCTTTTCGGGAGGGTTGTACGAGCAGTACTTC. Translated, it gives CASSFSGGLYEQYF. Combining the CDR3 with reference TRBV7-8 and TRBJ2-7 gives the whole variable domain GAGVSQSPRYKVAKRGQDVALRCDPISGHVSLFWYQQALGQGPEFLTYFQNEAQLDKSGLPSDRFFAERPEGSVSTLKIQRTQQEDSAVYLCASSFSGGLYEQYFGPGTRLTVT.

Only a few counts were recorded for this clone. The sample carries other DNA sequences with the same CDR3. The chain is built from TRBV5-1 and TRBJ1-2, with D possibly being TRBD1 (5 bases). The CDR3 runs 13 residues. Germline V gene data show CDR1 as SGHRS and CDR2 as YFSETQ. V shed 0 bases and J shed 2 bases, with 5 bases lying between them. The DNA of the CDR3 is TGCGCCAGCAGCTTGGCAGGGAACTATGGCTACACCTTC. The encoded protein is CASSLAGNYGYTF.

This chain uses TRBV28 with TRBJ2-7; TRBD2 agrees at 9 bases. The CDR3 covers 12 residues. Germline loops: CDR1 MDHEN, CDR2 SYDVKM. The junction had 2 bases not matched to a gene; V was cut back by 7 bases and J by 4 bases. CDR3 amino acids: CASMAGGYEQYF. CDR3 nucleotide sequence: TGTGCCAGCATGGCGGGAGGGTACGAGCAGTACTTC.

This clone was observed a single time. This sequence joins TRBV6-1 and TRBJ2-7, with D possibly TRBD1 on 6 matching bases. Trimming shortened V by 8 bases and J by 3 bases, and 14 bases separated the two germline ends. CDR3 size: 13 residues. Germline assignment: CDR1 MNHNS and CDR2 SASEGT. CDR3 protein: CASLQGKHYEQYF. CDR3 in DNA: TGTGCCAGCCTACAGGGTAAACACTACGAGCAGTACTTC.

Here the CDR3 reads CASTRDTDTEAFF. CDR3 coding DNA: TGTGCCAGCACCCGGGACACGGACACTGAAGCTTTCTTT. The chain employs TRBV2 and TRBJ1-1; tentatively, D is TRBD1 (6 bases). The CDR3 has 13 residues. Germline V gives CDR1 SNHLY, CDR2 FYNNEI. Trimming left V 7 bases short and J 3 bases short, with 12 bases between.

This clone was picked up one time. J is TRBJ2-3 and V is TRBV7-9; 9 bases line up with TRBD2. CDR3 length: 14 amino acids. The J segment lost 5 bases and the V segment lost 8 bases, leaving 8 bases of the junction unmatched. Germline assignment: CDR1 SEHNR and CDR2 FQNEAQ (reference sequence). This CDR3 reads CASLSAGGGDTQYF. The CDR3 DNA reads as TGTGCCAGCCTCTCCGCGGGAGGGGGAGATACGCAGTATTTT.